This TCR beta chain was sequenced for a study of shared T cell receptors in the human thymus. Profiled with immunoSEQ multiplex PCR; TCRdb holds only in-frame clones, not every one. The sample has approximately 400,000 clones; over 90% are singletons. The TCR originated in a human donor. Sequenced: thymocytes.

CDR3 DNA sequence: TGTGCCAGCAGCTTAGCGGGGGAGACGGGAAACACCATATATTTT. Translation gives CASSLAGETGNTIYF. This chain links TRBV7-9 with TRBJ1-3; TRBD1 is a possible D gene (5 bases). Trimming removed 0 bases at V and 4 bases at J, with 10 bases between. This CDR3 region has 15 residues. Germline CDR1 reads SEHNR; CDR2 reads FQNEAQ (reference sequence). Supplemented by reference TRBV7-9 and TRBJ1-3, the full variable domain reads DTGVSQNPRHKITKRGQNVTFRCDPISEHNRLYWYRQTLGQGPEFLTYFQNEAQLEKSRLLSDRFSAERPKGSFSTLEIQRTEQGDSAMYLCASSLAGETGNTIYFGEGSWLTVV.